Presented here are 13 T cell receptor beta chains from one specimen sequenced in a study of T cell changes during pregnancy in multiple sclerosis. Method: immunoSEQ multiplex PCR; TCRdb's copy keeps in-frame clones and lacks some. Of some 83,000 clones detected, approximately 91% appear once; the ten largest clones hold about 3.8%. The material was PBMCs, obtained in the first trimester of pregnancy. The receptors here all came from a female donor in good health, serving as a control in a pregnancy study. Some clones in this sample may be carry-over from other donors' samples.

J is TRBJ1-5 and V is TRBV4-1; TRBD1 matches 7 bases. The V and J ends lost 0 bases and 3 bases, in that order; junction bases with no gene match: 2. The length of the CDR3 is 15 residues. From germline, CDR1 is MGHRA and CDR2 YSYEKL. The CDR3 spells CASSQDTGDNQPQHF. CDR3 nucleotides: TGCGCCAGCAGCCAAGATACAGGGGACAATCAGCCCCAGCATTTT.

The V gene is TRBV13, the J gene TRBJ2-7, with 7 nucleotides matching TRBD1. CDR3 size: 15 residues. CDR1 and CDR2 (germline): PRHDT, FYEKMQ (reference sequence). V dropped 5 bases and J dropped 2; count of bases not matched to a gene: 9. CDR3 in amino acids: CASSPNDRETYEQYF. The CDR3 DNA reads TGTGCCAGCAGCCCCAACGACAGGGAAACCTACGAGCAGTACTTC. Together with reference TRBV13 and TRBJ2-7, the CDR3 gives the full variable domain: AAGVIQSPRHLIKEKRETATLKCYPIPRHDTVYWYQQGPGQDPQFLISFYEKMQSDKGSIPDRFSAQQFSDYHSELNMSSLELGDSALYFCASSPNDRETYEQYFGPGTRLTVT.

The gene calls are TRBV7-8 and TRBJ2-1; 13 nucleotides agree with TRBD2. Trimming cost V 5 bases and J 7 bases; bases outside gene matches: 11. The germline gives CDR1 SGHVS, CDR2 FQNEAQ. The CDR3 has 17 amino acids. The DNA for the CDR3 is TGTGCCAGCAGCCCGACTAGCGGGGGGTACTTTGTTAATGAGCAGTTCTTC. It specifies CASSPTSGGYFVNEQFF.

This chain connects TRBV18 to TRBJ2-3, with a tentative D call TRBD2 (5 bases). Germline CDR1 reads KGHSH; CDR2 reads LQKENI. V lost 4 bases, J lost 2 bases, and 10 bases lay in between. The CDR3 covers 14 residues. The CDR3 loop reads CASSLDFYTDTQYF. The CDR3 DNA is TGTGCCAGCTCACTGGACTTTTACACAGATACGCAGTATTTT.

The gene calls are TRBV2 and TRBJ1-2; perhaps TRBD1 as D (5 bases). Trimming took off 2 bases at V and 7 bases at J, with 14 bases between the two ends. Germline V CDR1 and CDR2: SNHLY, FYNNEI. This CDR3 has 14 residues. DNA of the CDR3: TGTGCCAGCAGTGAAAGGGCAGGGCTGTTTGGCTACACCTTC. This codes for CASSERAGLFGYTF. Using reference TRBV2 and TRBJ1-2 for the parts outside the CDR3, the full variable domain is EPEVTQTPSHQVTQMGQEVILRCVPISNHLYFYWYRQILGQKVEFLVSFYNNEISEKSEIFDDQFSVERPDGSNFTLKIRSTKLEDSAMYFCASSERAGLFGYTFGSGTRLTVV.

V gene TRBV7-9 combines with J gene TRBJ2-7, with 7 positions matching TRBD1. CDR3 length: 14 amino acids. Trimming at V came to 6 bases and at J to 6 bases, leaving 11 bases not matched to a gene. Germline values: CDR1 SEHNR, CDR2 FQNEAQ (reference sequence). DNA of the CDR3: TGTGCCAGCAGTTCCGGGACAGCAATAGTCGAGCAGTACTTC. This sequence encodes CASSSGTAIVEQYF.

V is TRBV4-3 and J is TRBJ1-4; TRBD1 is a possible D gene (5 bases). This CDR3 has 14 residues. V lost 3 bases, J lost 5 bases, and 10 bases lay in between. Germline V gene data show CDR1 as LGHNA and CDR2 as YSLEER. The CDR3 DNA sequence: TGCGCCAGCAGCCAGACGGCAGGGAATGAAAAACTGTTTTTT. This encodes CASSQTAGNEKLFF.

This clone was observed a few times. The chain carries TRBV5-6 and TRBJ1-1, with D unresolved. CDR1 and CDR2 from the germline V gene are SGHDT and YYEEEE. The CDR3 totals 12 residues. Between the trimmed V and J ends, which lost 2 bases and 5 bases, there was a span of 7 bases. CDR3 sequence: CASSFQQTEAFF. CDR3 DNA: TGTGCCAGCAGCTTCCAACAGACTGAAGCTTTCTTT.

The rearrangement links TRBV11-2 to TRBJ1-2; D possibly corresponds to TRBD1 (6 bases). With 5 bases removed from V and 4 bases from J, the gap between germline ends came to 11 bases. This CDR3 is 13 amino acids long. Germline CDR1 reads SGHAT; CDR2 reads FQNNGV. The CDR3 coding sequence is TGTGCCAGCAGCACAACAGGGTTCTATGGCTACACCTTC. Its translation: CASSTTGFYGYTF.

CDR3: CASSIQGWDTGELFF. CDR3 DNA sequence: TGTGCCAGCAGCATTCAGGGATGGGACACCGGGGAGCTGTTTTTT. The chain uses TRBV7-9 and TRBJ2-2; possibly TRBD1 for D (5 bases). Per the germline V gene, CDR1 is SEHNR and CDR2 is FQNEAQ (reference sequence). The CDR3 length is 15 residues. The V gene lost 5 bases and the J gene lost 3 bases, with 13 bases spanning the gap.

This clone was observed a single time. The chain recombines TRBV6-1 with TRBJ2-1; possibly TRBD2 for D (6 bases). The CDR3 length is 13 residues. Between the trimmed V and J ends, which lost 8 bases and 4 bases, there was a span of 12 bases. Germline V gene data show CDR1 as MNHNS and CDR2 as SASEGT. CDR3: CASARGSYNEQFF. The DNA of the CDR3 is TGTGCCAGCGCTCGGGGGAGTTACAATGAGCAGTTCTTC.

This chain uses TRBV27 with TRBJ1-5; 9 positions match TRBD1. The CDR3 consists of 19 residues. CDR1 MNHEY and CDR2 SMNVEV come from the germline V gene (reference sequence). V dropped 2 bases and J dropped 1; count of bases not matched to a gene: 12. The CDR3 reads CASSLRGTGSAISNQPQHF. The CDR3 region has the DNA TGTGCCAGCAGTTTAAGGGGGACAGGGTCAGCGATAAGCAATCAGCCCCAGCATTTT.

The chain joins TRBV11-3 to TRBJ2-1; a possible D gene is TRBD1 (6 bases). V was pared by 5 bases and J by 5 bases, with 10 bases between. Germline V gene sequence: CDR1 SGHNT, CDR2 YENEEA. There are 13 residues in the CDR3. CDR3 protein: CASSLRTDNEQFF. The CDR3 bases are TGTGCCAGCAGCCTCCGGACAGACAATGAGCAGTTCTTC.